Below, 7 T cell receptor beta chains from the same sample are listed, as sequenced in a study of patients and donors after allogeneic stem cell transplantation. One entry per CDR3 protein, called by TCRdb with MiXCR from the RT-PCR reads. The table lists 70,000 to 85,000 distinct CDR3 sequences, approximately 25% of them singletons. Input material: blood, either unsorted or a sorted T cell fraction (not recorded which). The receptors come from a human donor who was either an allogeneic HSCT recipient or a stem cell or donor lymphocyte infusion donor (not recorded which). It is not recorded whose cells these are; they may come from a transplant donor.

V is TRBV7-9 and J is TRBJ2-1, with 10 bases aligning to TRBD1. J lost 4 bases, V lost 8 bases, and 5 bases had no gene match. CDR1 is SEHNR, CDR2 FQNEAQ, per germline (reference sequence). The CDR3 runs 14 residues. The CDR3 DNA is TGTGCCAGCTCGGGACAGGGGAGTTACAATGAGCAGTTCTTC. Translating gives CASSGQGSYNEQFF.

The chain combines TRBV7-3 with TRBJ1-1, with D perhaps matching TRBD1 (5 bases). Per germline, CDR1 SGHTA and CDR2 FQGTGA. The CDR3 covers 15 residues. V was pared by 0 bases and J by 6 bases, with 14 bases between. In DNA, the CDR3 is TGTGCCAGCAGCTTAACGGGACCCCGGGTGGCTGAAGCTTTCTTT. Translated: CASSLTGPRVAEAFF. The full variable domain, in which reference TRBV7-3 and TRBJ1-1 provide the parts outside the CDR3, is GAGVSQTPSNKVTEKGKYVELRCDPISGHTALYWYRQSLGQGPEFLIYFQGTGAADDSGLPNDRFFAVRPEGSVSTLKIQRTERGDSAVYLCASSLTGPRVAEAFFGQGTRLTVV.

The chain links TRBV5-1 to TRBJ1-1; maybe TRBD1 (5 bases). This CDR3 region has 15 residues. V shed 0 bases and J shed 3 bases, with 12 bases lying between them. Germline V CDR1 and CDR2: SGHRS, YFSETQ. CDR3 region: CASSLVVGGDTEAFF. CDR3 coding DNA: TGCGCCAGCAGCTTGGTGGTCGGAGGGGACACTGAAGCTTTCTTT.

J is TRBJ1-6 and V is TRBV7-9; unclear D gene. The V end was cut by 5 bases, the J end by 10 bases, with 12 bases between. This CDR3 spans 13 amino acids. Germline CDR1 SEHNR, CDR2 FQNEAQ (reference sequence). The CDR3, as DNA: TGTGCCAGCAGCCCCGAGGAGATCTCACCCCTCCACTTT. It yields the protein CASSPEEISPLHF.

This clonotype has a handful of counts. The J gene is TRBJ1-3, the V gene TRBV3-1, with a possible D match to TRBD1 (6 bases). CDR3 length: 15 residues. The germline V gene encodes CDR1 LGHDT and CDR2 YNNKEL (reference sequence). The V and J ends lost 4 bases and 0 bases respectively, with 10 bases between them. This chain's CDR3 is CASSPRDNSGNTIYF. CDR3 sequence (DNA): TGTGCCAGCAGCCCACGGGACAACTCTGGAAACACCATATATTTT. Full variable domain (remainder filled in from reference TRBV3-1 and TRBJ1-3): DTAVSQTPKYLVTQMGNDKSIKCEQNLGHDTMYWYKQDSKKFLKIMFSYNNKELIINETVPNRFSPKSPDKAHLNLHINSLELGDSAVYFCASSPRDNSGNTIYFGEGSWLTVV.

CDR3 sequence: CAIGDRVREHNEQFF. CDR3 DNA: TGTGCCATCGGGGACAGGGTCAGGGAGCACAATGAGCAGTTCTTC. V gene TRBV10-3 combines with J gene TRBJ2-1; 9 bases fit TRBD1. With 8 bases clipped from V and 5 bases from J, the junction kept 10 bases outside the gene matches. Germline CDR1 reads ENHRY; CDR2 reads SYGVKD. There are 15 residues in the CDR3.

The chain combines TRBV12-3 or TRBV12-4 with TRBJ2-3; tentatively, D is TRBD2 (6 bases). The CDR3 is 17 residues long. V shed 5 bases and J shed 0 bases, with 18 bases lying between them. CDR3 nucleotides: TGTGCCAGCAGTCCCGGAGGGGTAGGGGCTAGCACAGATACGCAGTATTTT. Protein product: CASSPGGVGASTDTQYF.